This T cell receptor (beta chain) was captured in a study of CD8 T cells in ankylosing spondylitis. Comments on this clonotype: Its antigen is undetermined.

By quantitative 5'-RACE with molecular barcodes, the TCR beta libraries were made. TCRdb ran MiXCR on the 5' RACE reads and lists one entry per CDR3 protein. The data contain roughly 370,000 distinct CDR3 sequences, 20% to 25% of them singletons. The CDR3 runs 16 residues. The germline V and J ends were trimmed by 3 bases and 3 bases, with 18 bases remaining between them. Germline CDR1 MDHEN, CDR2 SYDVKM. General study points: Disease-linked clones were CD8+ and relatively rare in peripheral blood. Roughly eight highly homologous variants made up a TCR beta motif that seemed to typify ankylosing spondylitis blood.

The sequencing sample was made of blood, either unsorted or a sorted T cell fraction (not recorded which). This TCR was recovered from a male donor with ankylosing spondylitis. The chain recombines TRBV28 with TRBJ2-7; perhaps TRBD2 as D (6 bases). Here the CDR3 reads CASSFPGVAVNYEQYF. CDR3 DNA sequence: TGTGCCAGCAGTTTCCCCGGGGTAGCGGTGAACTACGAGCAGTACTTC. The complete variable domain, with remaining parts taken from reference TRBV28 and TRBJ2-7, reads DVKVTQSSRYLVKRTGEKVFLECVQDMDHENMFWYRQDPGLGLRLIYFSYDVKMKEKGDIPEGYSVSREKKERFSLILESASTNQTSMYLCASSFPGVAVNYEQYFGPGTRLTVT.